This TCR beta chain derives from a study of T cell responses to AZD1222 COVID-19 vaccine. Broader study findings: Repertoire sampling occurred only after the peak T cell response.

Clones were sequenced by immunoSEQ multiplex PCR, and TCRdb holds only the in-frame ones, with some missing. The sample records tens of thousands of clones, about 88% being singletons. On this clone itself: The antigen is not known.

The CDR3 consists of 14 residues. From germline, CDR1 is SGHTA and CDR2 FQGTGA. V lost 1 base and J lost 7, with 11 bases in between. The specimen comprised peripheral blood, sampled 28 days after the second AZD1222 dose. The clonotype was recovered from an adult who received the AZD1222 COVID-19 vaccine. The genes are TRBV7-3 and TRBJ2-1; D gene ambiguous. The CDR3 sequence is CASSLSSRLNEQFF. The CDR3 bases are TGTGCCAGCAGCTTAAGTAGCAGACTGAATGAGCAGTTCTTC.